Sequencing of this TCR beta chain was carried out in a study of cytomegalovirus exposure and HLA in healthy donors. This CDR3 is built from 16 residues. Deletions cut 0 bases from V and 0 bases from J, with 11 bases between. Germline V gene lookup returns CDR1 LGHNA and CDR2 YNFKEQ. Broader study findings: Because they were indistinguishable, some V segments, including TRBV6-2 and TRBV6-3, were excluded. Researchers reported in a later analysis that common viral pathogens appeared linked to several top clusters. Sequencing had likely introduced a cluster of highly shared sequence variants as an artifact. Analyzed later, association rates of TCRs varied across HLA loci, with DRB1 most and HLA-C fewest.

Vbeta (60) and Jbeta (13) primers were used in the PCR. Sequencing used immunoSEQ multiplex PCR; TCRdb keeps in-frame clones, though not all of them. This sample has more than 140,000 clones, with around three fifths found just once. This clone was counted between two and nine times. The antigen is unknown. This clonotype was obtained from a woman aged 30 to 39 in good health and CMV-seropositive. Sequencing input: PBMCs. The gene calls are TRBV4-2 and TRBJ1-2; D is undetermined. The CDR3 spells CASSQEEAPSNYGYTF. CDR3 nucleotide sequence: TGTGCCAGCAGCCAAGAAGAAGCTCCTTCTAACTATGGCTACACCTTC.